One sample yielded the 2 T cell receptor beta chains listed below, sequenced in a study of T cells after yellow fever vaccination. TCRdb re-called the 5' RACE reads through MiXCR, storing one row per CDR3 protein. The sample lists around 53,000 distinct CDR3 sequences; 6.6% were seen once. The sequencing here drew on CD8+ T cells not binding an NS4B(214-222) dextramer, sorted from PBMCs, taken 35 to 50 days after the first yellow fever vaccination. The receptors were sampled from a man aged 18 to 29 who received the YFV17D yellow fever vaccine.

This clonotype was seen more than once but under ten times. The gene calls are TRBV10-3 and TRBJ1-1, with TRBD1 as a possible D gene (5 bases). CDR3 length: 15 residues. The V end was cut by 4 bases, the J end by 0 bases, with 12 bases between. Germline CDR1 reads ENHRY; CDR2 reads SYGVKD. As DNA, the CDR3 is TGTGCCATCAGTGCCTCCGGGGCCATGAACACTGAAGCTTTCTTT. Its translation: CAISASGAMNTEAFF.

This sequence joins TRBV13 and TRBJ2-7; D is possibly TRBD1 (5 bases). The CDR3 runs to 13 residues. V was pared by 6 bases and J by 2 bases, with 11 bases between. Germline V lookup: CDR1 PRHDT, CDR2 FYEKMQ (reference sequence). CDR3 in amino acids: CASSLIRAYEQYF. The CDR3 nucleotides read TGTGCCAGCAGTCTTATCAGGGCCTACGAGCAGTACTTC.